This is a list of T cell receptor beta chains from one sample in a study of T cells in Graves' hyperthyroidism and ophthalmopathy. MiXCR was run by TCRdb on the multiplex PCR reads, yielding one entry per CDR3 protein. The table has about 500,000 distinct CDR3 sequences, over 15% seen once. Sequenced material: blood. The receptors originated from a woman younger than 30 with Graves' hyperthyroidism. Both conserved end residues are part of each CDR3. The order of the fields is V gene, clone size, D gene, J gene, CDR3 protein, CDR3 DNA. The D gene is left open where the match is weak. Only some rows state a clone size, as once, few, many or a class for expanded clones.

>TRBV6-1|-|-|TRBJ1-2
CASSETGVANYGYTF
TGTGCCAGCAGTGAAACAGGAGTAGCTAACTATGGCTACACCTTC
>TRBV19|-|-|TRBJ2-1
CASTGNFASYNEQFF
TGTGCCTCCACGGGAAATTTCGCCTCCTACAATGAGCAGTTCTTC
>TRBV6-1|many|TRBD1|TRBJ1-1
CASSIQGVHTEAFF
TGTGCCAGCAGTATACAGGGGGTTCACACTGAAGCTTTCTTT
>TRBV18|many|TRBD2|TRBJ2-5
CASSPSPSGGETQYF
TGTGCCAGCTCACCTTCACCGAGCGGGGGAGAGACCCAGTACTTC
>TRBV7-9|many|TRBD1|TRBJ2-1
CASSYPPDWTGKYNEQFF
TGTGCCAGCAGCTATCCGCCCGACTGGACAGGCAAGTACAATGAGCAGTTCTTC
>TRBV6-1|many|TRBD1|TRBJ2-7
CASRHSGTVAYEQYF
TGTGCCAGCAGGCATTCCGGGACAGTAGCCTACGAGCAGTACTTC
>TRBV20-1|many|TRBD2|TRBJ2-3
CSGRSGGSDTQYF
TGCAGTGGAAGGAGCGGGGGCTCAGATACGCAGTATTTT
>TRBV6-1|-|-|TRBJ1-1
CASRIHRNTEAFF
TGTGCCAGCAGAATACACCGGAACACTGAAGCTTTCTTT
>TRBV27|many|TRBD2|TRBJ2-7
CASSLSHSGSLYEQYF
TGTGCCAGCAGTTTATCCCACAGCGGGAGTCTTTACGAGCAGTACTTC
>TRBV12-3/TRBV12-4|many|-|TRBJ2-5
CASSYRTGILETQYF
TGTGCCAGCAGTTATCGCACCGGCATACTGGAGACCCAGTACTTC
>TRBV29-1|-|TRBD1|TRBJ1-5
CSVSGTGGRSNQPQHF
TGCAGCGTCTCCGGGACAGGGGGCCGGAGCAATCAGCCCCAGCATTTT
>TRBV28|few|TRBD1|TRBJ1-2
CASRTEGAFGFRGYTF
TGTGCCAGCAGGACCGAGGGGGCATTTGGTTTTCGGGGCTACACCTTC
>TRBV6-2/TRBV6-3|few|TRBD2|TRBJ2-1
CASSRGTSGRNNEQFF
TGTGCCAGCAGTAGAGGGACTAGCGGGAGAAACAATGAGCAGTTCTTC
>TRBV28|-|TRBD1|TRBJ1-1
CASSPSDRGAFF
TGTGCCAGCAGCCCTTCGGACAGGGGGGCTTTCTTT
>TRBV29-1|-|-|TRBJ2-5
CSVGAPDPTQYF
TGCAGCGTTGGCGCACCGGACCCGACCCAGTACTTC
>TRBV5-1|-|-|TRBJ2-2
CASSLPPRGSVGELFF
TGCGCCAGCAGCTTGCCCCCGAGGGGGAGTGTCGGGGAGCTGTTTTTT
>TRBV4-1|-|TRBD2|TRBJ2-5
CASSQDPGLAGGQETQYF
TGCGCCAGCAGCCAAGATCCGGGGCTAGCGGGAGGGCAAGAGACCCAGTACTTC
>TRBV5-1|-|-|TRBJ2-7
CASSTGGGIPFYEQYF
TGCGCCAGCAGCACCGGTGGGGGGATCCCATTCTACGAGCAGTACTTC
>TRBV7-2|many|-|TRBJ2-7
CASSPPAHEQYF
TGTGCCAGCAGCCCCCCCGCCCACGAGCAGTACTTC
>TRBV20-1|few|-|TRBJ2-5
CSAREGRVLVTQYF
TGCAGTGCTAGAGAGGGCAGGGTTCTGGTGACCCAGTACTTC
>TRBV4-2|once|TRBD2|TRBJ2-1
CASSLTSRLAGASYNEQFF
TGTGCCAGCAGCCTAACGAGCAGACTAGCGGGAGCGTCCTACAATGAGCAGTTCTTC
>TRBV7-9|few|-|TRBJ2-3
CASSLALLQRKADTQYF
TGTGCCAGCAGCTTAGCGCTATTGCAAAGGAAAGCAGATACGCAGTATTTT
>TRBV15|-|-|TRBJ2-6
CATSRGISGANVLTF
TGTGCCACCAGCAGAGGAATCTCTGGGGCCAACGTCCTGACTTTC
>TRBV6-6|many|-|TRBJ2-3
CASSYSRLADTQYF
TGTGCCAGCAGTTACTCGAGATTGGCAGATACGCAGTATTTT
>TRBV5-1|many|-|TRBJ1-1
CASSGTLGTEAFF
TGCGCCAGCAGCGGAACCCTGGGCACTGAAGCTTTCTTT
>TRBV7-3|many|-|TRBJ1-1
CASSPGWGNTEAFF
TGTGCCAGCAGCCCCGGGTGGGGGAACACTGAAGCTTTCTTT
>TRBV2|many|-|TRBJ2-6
CASSGYYTGANVLTF
TGTGCCAGCAGTGGTTATTATACTGGGGCCAACGTCCTGACTTTC
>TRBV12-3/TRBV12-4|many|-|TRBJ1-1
CASSFRGRRGSEAFF
-